This T cell receptor beta chain stems from a study of shared clonotypes between healthy human individuals. Overall study results and limits: Despite large depth, rarefaction showed incomplete sorted-subset sequencing.

Germline CDR1 is MNHEY and CDR2 is SMNVEV (reference sequence). V shed 2 bases and J shed 4 bases, with 9 bases lying between them. This CDR3 spans 14 amino acids. Naive CD8 cells lacked CD45RO, underwent positive selection for CCR7 and left out terminally differentiated effector memory CD45RA+ cells. Donation came from healthy HIV-negative adults that had no recent acute infections or vaccinations. Turning to this clone: The antigen remains unidentified. Other DNA variants within this sample encode the same CDR3.

The authors loaded about 200 ng DNA, tens of thousands of T cell genomes, into sorted-subset replicate PCRs. How the authors handled the data: ImmunoSEQ only sent back junction sequences with no quality scores, so filtering was done differently. Measured with immunoSEQ multiplex PCR; TCRdb has only the in-frame clones, and not every one. V and J calls and clone size follow that table, whereas D and trimming were derived from the DNA. The table has fewer than 700,000 clones, about 95% seen once. The chain links TRBV27 to TRBJ1-5; D gene ambiguous. The source of this sequence is a woman aged 25-40 years in good health. Sequencing was performed on naive CD8+ T cells sorted from blood. The CDR3, as DNA: TGTGCCAGCAGTTTAAGGCAGGCTAATCAGCCCCAGCATTTT. Protein product: CASSLRQANQPQHF.